These 18 T cell receptor beta chains were sequenced from one sample in a study of monozygotic twins with inflammatory bowel disease. Reprocessing the 5' RACE reads, TCRdb reports a single entry for every CDR3 protein and omits DNA. Seen in this sample are some 200,000 distinct CDR3 sequences; the ten most common clones hold less than 2%. The sample taken for sequencing was blood. Receptors were obtained from a human donor with ulcerative colitis or Crohn's disease, or a healthy co-twin of an affected twin (not recorded which).

The chain carries TRBV2 and TRBJ1-3. There are 13 residues in the CDR3. The germline V gene has CDR1 SNHLY and CDR2 FYNNEI. CDR3 region: CASSEGPGNTIYF.

The chain has TRBV2 and TRBJ2-1; the D gene TCRdb calls, TRBD2, cannot be checked with no DNA. CDR3 length: 16 amino acids. Germline V lookup: CDR1 SNHLY, CDR2 FYNNEI. The CDR3 loop reads CASSRLAGVSRNEQFF.

V and J are TRBV19 and TRBJ1-2; there is no DNA to check the TCRdb D call of TRBD1. The length of the CDR3 is 11 residues. Germline values: CDR1 LNHDA, CDR2 SQIVND (reference sequence). The CDR3 sequence: CARGQDYGYTF. The variable domain in full, completed from reference TRBV19 and TRBJ1-2, reads DGGITQSPKYLFRKEGQNVTLSCEQNLNHDAMYWYRQDPGQGLRLIYYSQIVNDFQKGDIAEGYSVSREKKESFPLTVTSAQKNPTAFYLCARGQDYGYTFGSGTRLTVV.

The rearrangement uses TRBV13 and TRBJ2-3; TCRdb gives TRBD2 as the D gene, but with no DNA this cannot be confirmed. Germline CDR1 PRHDT, CDR2 FYEKMQ (reference sequence). CDR3 length: 12 amino acids. This CDR3 reads CASKEGYGTQYF.

The chain is built from TRBV10-3 and TRBJ2-5; the D gene TCRdb calls, TRBD2, cannot be checked with no DNA. The CDR3 length is 13 residues. The germline gives CDR1 ENHRY, CDR2 SYGVKD. This chain's CDR3 is CAISVGWGETQYF.

V usage is TRBV19 and J usage is TRBJ1-1. The germline V gene encodes CDR1 LNHDA and CDR2 SQIVND (reference sequence). The CDR3 has 13 residues. Here the CDR3 reads CASSAYRNTEAFF.

This chain connects TRBV5-1 to TRBJ1-2; TCRdb picks TRBD1, but there is no DNA to check that call. The CDR3 has 13 residues. From germline, CDR1 is SGHRS and CDR2 YFSETQ. The CDR3 reads CASSRDSLGGYTF.

V is TRBV6-5 and J is TRBJ2-3. This CDR3 contains 15 residues. Germline V CDR1 and CDR2: MNHEY, SVGAGI. The CDR3 is CASSYSSPRTDTQYF.

The rearrangement joins TRBV10-3 to TRBJ1-2. Germline V gene lookup returns CDR1 ENHRY and CDR2 SYGVKD. This CDR3 has 11 residues. The CDR3 sequence is CAISESKGYTF.

The chain has TRBV3-1 and TRBJ1-3. CDR1 and CDR2 from the germline V gene are LGHDT and YNNKEL (reference sequence). CDR3 size: 16 residues. CDR3 sequence reads: CASSSPTEFSGNTIYF.

The chain joins TRBV6-1 to TRBJ1-1; TCRdb names TRBD1, which stays unverified in the absence of DNA. Germline values: CDR1 MNHNS, CDR2 SASEGT. The CDR3 has 15 residues. Here the CDR3 reads CASYEIGGGDTEAFF.

V is TRBV5-1 and J is TRBJ2-2; absent DNA, TCRdb's TRBD2 call cannot be checked. Germline CDR1 is SGHRS and CDR2 is YFSETQ. This CDR3 has 16 amino acids. The CDR3 region is CASSFSGTSGTGELFF.

The chain recombines TRBV12-3 or TRBV12-4 with TRBJ1-1. This CDR3 spans 15 amino acids. The CDR3 loop reads CASNNGGSRVTEAFF.

The chain carries TRBV4-1 and TRBJ2-2. The CDR3 length is 14 residues. Germline V CDR1 and CDR2: MGHRA, YSYEKL. The CDR3 loop reads CASSQAENTGELFF.

This chain joins TRBV5-1 and TRBJ2-5. The V gene's germline CDR1 is SGHRS and CDR2 YFSETQ. The CDR3 consists of 14 residues. The CDR3 here is CASSLASSQETQYF.

The J gene is TRBJ1-3, the V gene TRBV13. The length of the CDR3 is 15 residues. Germline CDR1 PRHDT, CDR2 FYEKMQ (reference sequence). CDR3 region: CASSPLAASGNTIYF.

The CDR3 spells CASSLDKLYEQYF. The chain joins TRBV28 to TRBJ2-7. Germline loops: CDR1 MDHEN, CDR2 SYDVKM. The CDR3 has 13 amino acids.

This chain joins TRBV5-1 and TRBJ2-2. Germline V lookup: CDR1 SGHRS, CDR2 YFSETQ. The length of the CDR3 is 15 residues. The CDR3: CASSLLGFDTGELFF. Complete variable domain (other parts from reference TRBV5-1 and TRBJ2-2): KAGVTQTPRYLIKTRGQQVTLSCSPISGHRSVSWYQQTPGQGLQFLFEYFSETQRNKGNFPGRFSGRQFSNSRSEMNVSTLELGDSALYLCASSLLGFDTGELFFGEGSRLTVL.